Each of the 26 T cell receptor beta chains below was sequenced from the same sample in a study of post-analysis software for immune sequencing data. Broader study findings: Comparison of patients with controls showed four or five TRBV segments more frequent in patients, TRBV5-6, TRBV5-1 and TRBV20-1 among them.

Unique molecular identifiers tagged the TCR beta cDNA libraries. TCRdb called the PCR reads again in MiXCR, with one record for every CDR3 protein. Of 750,000 to 900,000 distinct CDR3 sequences listed, around 42% are singletons. These TCRs are of unknown antigen specificity. Sequencing was performed on blood. The receptors come from a girl aged 10-17 years with multiple sclerosis.

V and J are TRBV6-1 and TRBJ2-1; 7 nucleotides align to TRBD2. Losses at the gene ends were 4 bases for V and 8 bases for J; bases not matched to a gene: 11. Germline values: CDR1 MNHNS, CDR2 SASEGT. The CDR3 has 15 amino acids. This CDR3 is CASSGGGSRRYEQFF. In nucleotides, the CDR3 is TGTGCCAGCAGTGGGGGCGGGAGTAGACGGTATGAGCAGTTCTTC.

The V and J genes are TRBV6-1 and TRBJ2-3; 12 nucleotides align to TRBD2. CDR1 is MNHNS, CDR2 SASEGT, per germline. The length of the CDR3 is 17 residues. V dropped 6 bases and J dropped 4; count of bases not matched to a gene: 11. The CDR3 loop is CASSRPKRLAGADTQYF. As DNA, the CDR3 is TGTGCCAGCAGCCGACCGAAAAGACTAGCGGGAGCAGATACGCAGTATTTT.

The V and J genes are TRBV6-2 or TRBV6-3 and TRBJ1-5; possible D gene TRBD1, 6 bases. V was clipped by 2 bases and J by 2 bases, with 16 bases between them. Germline loops: CDR1 MNHEY, CDR2 SVGEGT. This CDR3 has 17 amino acids. The CDR3 here is CASSYDRDIRGNQPQHF. CDR3 sequence (DNA): TGTGCCAGCAGTTACGACCGGGACATACGGGGCAATCAGCCCCAGCATTTT.

V usage is TRBV4-1 and J usage is TRBJ2-1; TRBD1 is a possible D gene (8 bases). Germline CDR1 and CDR2: MGHRA and YSYEKL. Deletions cut 0 bases from V and 3 bases from J, with 15 bases between. The CDR3 is 17 amino acids. The CDR3 spells CASSQEGAGQVYNEQFF. CDR3 DNA: TGCGCCAGCAGCCAAGAGGGAGCGGGACAGGTCTACAATGAGCAGTTCTTC.

This chain uses TRBV29-1 with TRBJ1-1; D gene unclear. Trimming took off 7 bases at V and 2 bases at J, with 14 bases between the two ends. The CDR3 runs to 13 residues. CDR1 is SQVTM, CDR2 ANQGSEA, per germline. CDR3 DNA sequence: TGCAGCGCGTCGGGTCTCCTCAACACTGAAGCTTTCTTT. It yields the protein CSASGLLNTEAFF.

This clonotype occurred a few times. The chain uses TRBV7-3 and TRBJ1-1, with TRBD1 matching 11 bases. This CDR3 has 15 amino acids. V was pared by 5 bases and J by 5 bases, with 7 bases of the junction left unmatched. CDR1 and CDR2 from the germline V gene are SGHTA and FQGTGA. The CDR3 DNA follows: TGTGCCAGCAGCGCCTCGGGACAGGGGGGAACTGAAGCTTTCTTT. This translates into CASSASGQGGTEAFF.

This clonotype was counted a few times. Its ends do not fully match the called genes, so a read error is possible. V is TRBV6-2 or TRBV6-3 and J is TRBJ2-5; 7 nucleotides align to TRBD1. CDR1 is MNHEY, CDR2 SVGEGT, per germline. This CDR3 comprises 14 residues. The CDR3 loop is CAGSYSTGRETQYF. As DNA, the CDR3 is TGTGCCGGCAGTTACTCGACAGGGCGTGAGACCCAGTACTTC.

J is TRBJ2-1 and V is TRBV6-2 or TRBV6-3, with 7 bases matching TRBD1. The V segment lost 6 bases and the J segment 6 bases; nucleotides outside the gene matches: 5. CDR3 size: 13 residues. Germline-derived CDR1 and CDR2 are MNHEY and SVGEGT. DNA for the CDR3: TGTGCCAGCAGCCCCTGGGACAGCAATGAGCAGTTCTTC. Encoded protein: CASSPWDSNEQFF.

This rearrangement joins TRBV20-1 to TRBJ1-2, with D possibly matching TRBD1 (5 bases). This CDR3 is 12 amino acids long. Trimming pared 6 bases from V and 7 bases from J, leaving 15 bases between. Looked up from germline, CDR1 is DFQATT and CDR2 is SNEGSKA (reference sequence). The CDR3 DNA sequence: TGCAGTGCCCACAGGCGTGGTTTTGGCTACACCTTC. Residues: CSAHRRGFGYTF.

This chain links TRBV15 with TRBJ2-5, with D possibly being TRBD2 (5 bases). Germline V gene lookup returns CDR1 LNHNV and CDR2 YYDKDF (reference sequence). V was pared by 0 bases and J by 11 bases, with 10 bases between. The CDR3 is 12 residues long. This chain's CDR3 is CATSRDAREQYF. DNA of the CDR3: TGTGCCACCAGCAGAGATGCCCGGGAACAGTACTTC.

This sequence joins TRBV6-1 and TRBJ2-7; D unresolved. V was clipped by 9 bases and J by 2 bases, with 17 bases between them. The CDR3 sequence is 14 residues long. The V gene's germline CDR1 is MNHNS and CDR2 SASEGT. CDR3 region: CASNIRIGAYEQYF. The CDR3 DNA follows: TGTGCCAGTAATATAAGGATTGGAGCCTACGAGCAGTACTTC.

This clonotype was detected a few times. The V call is TRBV13, the J call TRBJ2-4; possibly TRBD2 for D (6 bases). Germline V gene lookup returns CDR1 PRHDT and CDR2 FYEKMQ (reference sequence). V was trimmed by 7 bases and J by 13 bases, leaving 23 bases between them. The CDR3 runs to 14 residues. The DNA for the CDR3 is TGTGCCAGCACCATCCTGGGGGGAGCTGGTGAGCAGTACTTC. Protein product: CASTILGGAGEQYF.

This clonotype has just a few counts. The chain employs TRBV7-2 and TRBJ2-7; D gene ambiguous. The CDR3 loop spans 13 amino acids. V lost 2 bases and J 2 bases, leaving 7 bases between the germline ends. Germline V gene lookup returns CDR1 SGHTA and CDR2 FQGNSA. The CDR3 coding sequence is TGTGCCAGCAGCTTAATCCTTACCTACGAGCAGTACTTC. It codes for CASSLILTYEQYF.

The V call is TRBV28, the J call TRBJ2-5, with 7 bases aligning to TRBD1. The tail of the sequence fits TRBJ2-7 better, so the J call may be wrong. The CDR3 consists of 15 residues. Germline CDR1 is MDHEN and CDR2 is SYDVKM. The CDR3 reads CASTTGSDGSYEQYF. The CDR3 nucleotides read TGTGCCAGCACGACAGGGTCGGATGGTTCGTACGAGCAGTACTTC.

This clonotype occurred once. The rearrangement links TRBV19 to TRBJ2-4; 14 bases agree with TRBD2. The J call is doubtful: the DNA matches TRBJ2-7 better. Germline lookup yields CDR1 LNHDA and CDR2 SQIVND (reference sequence). This CDR3 contains 15 residues. This chain's CDR3 is CASSAPGLAGVEQYF. The CDR3 coding sequence is TGTGCCAGTAGTGCCCCGGGACTAGCGGGAGTCGAGCAGTACTTC.

The sample holds a few counts of this clonotype. The chain employs TRBV12-3 or TRBV12-4 and TRBJ2-7; possible D gene TRBD1, 5 bases. This CDR3 is built from 12 residues. The V and J ends lost 4 bases and 2 bases respectively, with 6 bases between them. CDR3 in amino acids: CASSYRTYEQYF. Here the CDR3 DNA reads TGTGCCAGCAGTTACAGGACCTACGAGCAGTACTTC.

The gene calls are TRBV20-1 and TRBJ2-1; D call uncertain. The V gene's germline CDR1 is DFQATT and CDR2 SNEGSKA (reference sequence). The V end lost 1 base, the J end lost 7 bases, and 14 bases lay between the germline ends. The CDR3 has 14 residues. The DNA of the CDR3 is TGCAGTGCTAGAGCCATGGGAAGGGTGAATGAGCAGTTCTTC. Translating gives CSARAMGRVNEQFF.

The chain joins TRBV7-8 to TRBJ2-1; 8 nucleotides align to TRBD1. V dropped 5 bases and J dropped 7; count of bases not matched to a gene: 10. The CDR3 runs to 15 residues. Germline-derived CDR1 and CDR2 are SGHVS and FQNEAQ. CDR3 protein: CASSQRTGMGNEQFF. DNA of the CDR3: TGTGCCAGCAGCCAAAGGACAGGGATGGGGAATGAGCAGTTCTTC.

The CDR3 loop reads CAISESANYGYTF. Here the CDR3 DNA reads TGTGCCATCAGTGAGTCGGCTAACTATGGCTACACCTTC. This chain links TRBV10-3 with TRBJ1-2; D gene ambiguous. The CDR3 length is 13 residues. The germline V and J ends were trimmed by 0 bases and 0 bases, with 2 bases remaining between them. Germline CDR1 reads ENHRY; CDR2 reads SYGVKD.

V is TRBV20-1 and J is TRBJ2-7; D may be TRBD1 or TRBD2 (5 bases each). The J call is doubtful: the DNA matches TRBJ2-5 better. The CDR3 loop spans 10 amino acids. The germline V gene has CDR1 DFQATT and CDR2 SNEGSKA (reference sequence). The CDR3 spells CTWGTETQYF. CDR3 DNA: TGCACCTGGGGGACGGAGACCCAGTACTTC.

Details on this clonotype: Compared with germline, one end of the junction differs, possibly owing to a read error. This chain connects TRBV9 to TRBJ2-5; D is ambiguous. CDR3 length equals 14 residues. Germline lookup yields CDR1 SGDLS and CDR2 YYNGEE. CDR3 coding DNA: TGTGCCAGCAGCGTAGGGTGGATACAAGAGATCCAGTACTTC. Translated, it gives CASSVGWIQEIQYF. Using reference TRBV9 and TRBJ2-5 for the parts outside the CDR3, the full variable domain is DSGVTQTPKHLITATGQRVTLRCSPRSGDLSVYWYQQSLDQGLQFLIQYYNGEERAKGNILERFSAQQFPDLHSELNLSSLELGDSALYFCASSVGWIQEIQYFGPGTRLLVL.

The CDR3 loop is CASSPSGLAGGLSYNEQFF. The CDR3 DNA reads as TGTGCCAGCAGCCCATCGGGACTAGCGGGAGGGTTATCCTACAATGAGCAGTTCTTC. V and J are TRBV7-3 and TRBJ2-1, with 16 bases identical to TRBD2. The V gene end was trimmed by 5 bases and the J gene end by 1 base; junction bases not matched to a gene: 8. The CDR3 is 19 residues long. CDR1 is SGHTA and CDR2 is FQGTGA in the germline V gene.

This clonotype came up a few times. The CDR3 loop reads CASSPGQGVFSNQPQHF. The CDR3 DNA reads as TGTGCCAGCAGTCCGGGACAGGGGGTCTTCAGCAATCAGCCCCAGCATTTT. The rearrangement uses TRBV6-6 and TRBJ1-5, with 11 bases lining up with TRBD1. The V and J ends lost 5 bases and 1 base, in that order; junction bases with no gene match: 7. The V gene's germline CDR1 is MNHNY and CDR2 SVGAGI (reference sequence). The CDR3 is 17 amino acids.

The V gene is TRBV24-1, the J gene TRBJ2-7; D gene ambiguous. The DNA end is a closer match to TRBJ2-5, so the J assignment may be wrong. CDR1 and CDR2 from the germline V gene are KGHDR and SFDVKD. This CDR3 is 12 amino acids long. In nucleotides, the CDR3 is TGTGCCACCAGTGCCCCTCAGGAGACCCAGTACTTC. Protein product: CATSAPQETQYF.

This clonotype came up a few times. The chain has TRBV5-1 and TRBJ2-7; 8 bases map to TRBD1. CDR1 SGHRS and CDR2 YFSETQ come from the germline V gene. V dropped 4 bases and J dropped 6; count of bases not matched to a gene: 6. The CDR3 totals 13 residues. DNA for the CDR3: TGCGCCAGCAGCCTGACAGGGGAAGCCGAGCAGTACTTC. This encodes CASSLTGEAEQYF.

A remark on this clonotype: Mismatch with germline at one junction end may stem from a read error. The gene calls are TRBV7-3 and TRBJ2-3; unclear D gene. CDR3 length: 16 residues. The germline gives CDR1 SGHTA, CDR2 FQGTGA. CDR3 residues: CASSLTRPASTDTQYF. CDR3 nucleotide sequence: TGTGCTAGCAGCTTAACCAGGCCGGCTAGCACAGATACGCAGTATTTT.